This T cell receptor beta chain came from a study of T cells in tumors after PD-1 blockade. Study as a whole: Patients received pembrolizumab 200 mg every 3 weeks or cemiplimab 350 mg every 2 weeks. Mean per blood sample: some 100,000 templates (about 24,679-260,000), around 34,000 unique clonotypes.

This clone was seen just once. Its antigen remains unidentified. The table came from immunoSEQ multiplex PCR; TCRdb's copy has only in-frame clones and leaves some out. This table has roughly 47,000 clones, 75% to 85% appearing once. Trimming removed 4 bases from V and 1 base from J; junction bases left unmatched: 4. The CDR3 totals 16 residues. Germline assignment: CDR1 SGHRS and CDR2 YFSETQ. Study-wide results and limits: Approximately 41% of tumor TCR clonotypes were also found in blood.

Genomic DNA template from tumor biopsies or peripheral blood, about 616 ng to 6,500 ng input. The rearrangement joins TRBV5-1 to TRBJ2-4; 11 bases agree with TRBD2. The receptor's source is a human donor with basal cell carcinoma. Sequencing was performed on PBMCs, taken before anti-PD-1 treatment. In DNA, the CDR3 is TGCGCCAGCAGCCCCCTAGCGGGAGGTGCCAAAAACATTCAGTACTTC. It specifies CASSPLAGGAKNIQYF.